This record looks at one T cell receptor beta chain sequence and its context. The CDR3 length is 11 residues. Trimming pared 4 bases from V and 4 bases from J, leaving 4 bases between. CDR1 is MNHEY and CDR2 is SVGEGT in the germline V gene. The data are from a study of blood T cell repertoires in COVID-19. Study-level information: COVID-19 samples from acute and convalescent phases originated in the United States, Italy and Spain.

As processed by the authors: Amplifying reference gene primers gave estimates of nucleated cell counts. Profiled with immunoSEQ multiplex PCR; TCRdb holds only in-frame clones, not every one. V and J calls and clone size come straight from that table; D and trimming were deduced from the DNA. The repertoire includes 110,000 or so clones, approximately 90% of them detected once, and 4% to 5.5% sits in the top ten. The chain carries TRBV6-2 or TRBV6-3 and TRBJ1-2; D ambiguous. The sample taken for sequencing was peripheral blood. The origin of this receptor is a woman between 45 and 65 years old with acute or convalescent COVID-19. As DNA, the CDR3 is TGTGCCAGCAGTTTCGGCTATGGCTACACCTTC. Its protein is CASSFGYGYTF.